The present TCR beta chain was sequenced within a study of cytomegalovirus exposure and HLA in healthy donors. General study points: Most of the TCR beta V segments (in an earlier analysis) were productive either about 90% or about 30% of the time. Presence/absence analyses supposed approximately even sequencing depth among donors. Investigators reported around 150 TCR beta chains as tied to cytomegalovirus.

Use of 60 Vbeta and 13 Jbeta primers characterized the PCR. Data came from immunoSEQ multiplex PCR; TCRdb stores just in-frame clones and leaves some out. Here the sample table reports 200,000 to 250,000 clones. Of note for this clone: The target antigen is unknown.

Losses at the gene ends were 4 bases for V and 10 bases for J; bases not matched to a gene: 7. CDR3 length: 13 residues. Germline loops: CDR1 SGHRS, CDR2 YFSETQ. Likely unrecorded immune exposures existed in these nominally healthy donors. Sequenced: PBMCs. This sequence originates from a girl aged 2 to 10 in good health and CMV-seropositive. The chain employs TRBV5-1 and TRBJ2-1, with 8 bases matching TRBD2. CDR3 amino acids: CASSPRLANEQFF. The CDR3 bases are TGCGCCAGCAGCCCTAGACTAGCGAACGAGCAGTTCTTC.